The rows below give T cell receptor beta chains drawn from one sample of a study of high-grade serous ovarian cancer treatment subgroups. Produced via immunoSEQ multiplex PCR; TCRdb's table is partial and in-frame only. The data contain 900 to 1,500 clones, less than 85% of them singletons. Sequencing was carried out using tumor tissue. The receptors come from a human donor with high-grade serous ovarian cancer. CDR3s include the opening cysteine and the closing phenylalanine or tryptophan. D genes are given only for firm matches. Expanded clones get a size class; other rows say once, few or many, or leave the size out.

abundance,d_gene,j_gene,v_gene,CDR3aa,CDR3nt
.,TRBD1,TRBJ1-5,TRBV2,CASSEQGGSNQPQHF,TGTGCCAGCAGTGAACAGGGGGGAAGCAATCAGCCCCAGCATTTT
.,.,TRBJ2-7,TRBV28,CASSPPSVPTYEQYF,TGTGCCAGCAGTCCTCCCTCCGTCCCCACCTACGAGCAGTACTTC
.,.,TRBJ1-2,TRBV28,CASSPPGTPSRGYTF,TGTGCCAGCAGTCCACCCGGGACACCCAGTCGTGGCTACACCTTC
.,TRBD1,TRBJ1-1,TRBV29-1,CSVVPRGGTEAFF,TGCAGCGTTGTCCCCAGGGGGGGGACTGAAGCTTTCTTT
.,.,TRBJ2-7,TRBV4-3,CASSHHPGPSYEQYF,TGCGCCAGCAGCCACCACCCAGGGCCTTCCTACGAGCAGTACTTC
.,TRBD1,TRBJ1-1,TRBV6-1,CASSFNRGYAFF,TGTGCCAGCAGTTTCAACAGGGGATACGCTTTCTTT
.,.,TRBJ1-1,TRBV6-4,CASSLREGGNTEAFF,TGTGCCAGCAGTCTGAGAGAAGGGGGGAACACTGAAGCTTTCTTT
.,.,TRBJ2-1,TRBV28,CASSPMREQFF,TGTGCCAGCAGCCCCATGAGGGAGCAGTTCTTC
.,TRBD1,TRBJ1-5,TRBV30,CACSSGTGGQGNQPQHF,TGTGCCTGTTCGTCCGGGACAGGGGGCCAAGGGAATCAGCCCCAGCATTTT
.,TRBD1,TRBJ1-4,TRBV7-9,CASSPRGTGVLDEKLFF,TGTGCCAGCAGCCCGAGGGGGACAGGTGTTCTTGATGAAAAACTGTTTTTT
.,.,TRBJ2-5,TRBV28,CASSPPGIPLETQYF,TGTGCCAGCAGTCCCCCAGGTATCCCCCTCGAGACCCAGTACTTC
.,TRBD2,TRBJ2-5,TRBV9,CASSVGVAGASGETQYF,TGTGCCAGCAGCGTAGGGGTAGCGGGAGCCTCCGGGGAGACCCAGTACTTC
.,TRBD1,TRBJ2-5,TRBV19,CASSLGQGGEWETQYF,TGTGCCAGTAGCCTAGGACAGGGTGGGGAGTGGGAGACCCAGTACTTC
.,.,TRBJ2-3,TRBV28,CASSLPGEPTDTQYF,TGTGCCAGCAGTCTACCAGGGGAACCCACAGATACGCAGTATTTT
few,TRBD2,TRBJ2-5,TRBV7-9,CASSASGGEQETQYF,TGTGCCAGCAGCGCCAGCGGGGGAGAACAAGAGACCCAGTACTTC
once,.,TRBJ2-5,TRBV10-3,CAISEGLALRETQYF,TGTGCCATCAGTGAAGGGCTAGCGCTTCGAGAGACCCAGTACTTC
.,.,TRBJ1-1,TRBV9,CASSPLAPSGGNTEAFF,TGTGCCAGCAGCCCCTTAGCGCCCTCGGGGGGAAATACTGAAGCTTTCTTT
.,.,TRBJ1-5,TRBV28,CASSFPDPYQPQHF,TGTGCCAGCAGTTTCCCAGACCCCTATCAGCCCCAGCATTTT
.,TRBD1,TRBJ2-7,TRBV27,CASRQTGGRGEQYF,TGTGCCAGCAGACAGACAGGGGGCAGGGGGGAGCAGTACTTC
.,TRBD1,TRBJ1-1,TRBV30,CAWSSSATGGWTEAFF,TGTGCCTGGAGTTCATCCGCTACAGGGGGTTGGACTGAAGCTTTCTTT